Below, 19 T cell receptor beta chains from the same sample are listed, as sequenced in a study of blood T cell repertoires in COVID-19. Libraries were prepared by immunoSEQ multiplex PCR; TCRdb keeps only in-frame clonotypes and omits some of them. Found here are some 180,000 clones, 86% of them singletons; the top ten hold around 23%. Material for sequencing was PBMCs or T cells enriched from blood (not recorded which). All receptors derive from a woman aged 40 to 49 in a cohort exposed to, infected with or recovered from COVID-19 (not recorded which).

The chain joins TRBV19 to TRBJ2-3; 7 bases match TRBD1. The length of the CDR3 is 14 residues. CDR1 is LNHDA and CDR2 is SQIVND in the germline V gene (reference sequence). Unmatched junction bases numbered 6, after V lost 4 bases and J lost 5 bases. CDR3 loop: CASSRQGGVDTQYF. In DNA form, the CDR3 reads TGTGCCAGTAGTAGACAGGGTGGGGTAGATACGCAGTATTTT.

In its sample, this clone was seen a few times. The chain is built from TRBV11-2 and TRBJ2-7; TRBD2 matches at 8 bases. CDR3 length equals 14 residues. Germline assignment: CDR1 SGHAT and CDR2 FQNNGV. The trim removed 5 bases at V and 2 bases at J, leaving 5 bases unmatched. The DNA of the CDR3 is TGTGCCAGCAGCCCACTCGGGGGGGCCTACGAGCAGTACTTC. Amino acids: CASSPLGGAYEQYF.

The chain is built from TRBV5-5 and TRBJ1-4, with unresolved D. V dropped 4 bases and J dropped 5 bases, with 9 bases sitting between them. There are 13 residues in the CDR3. Per the germline V gene, CDR1 is SGHKS and CDR2 is YYEKEE (reference sequence). CDR3 DNA: TGTGCCAGCAGCGTACGGGTCAATGAAAAACTGTTTTTT. It encodes CASSVRVNEKLFF.

The chain joins TRBV7-9 to TRBJ1-1; D unresolved. Germline CDR1 SEHNR, CDR2 FQNEAQ (reference sequence). This CDR3 has 16 residues. Trimming took 1 base from V and 0 from J, leaving 12 bases between them. CDR3 sequence reads: CASSLGAEAMNTEAFF. The CDR3 DNA sequence: TGTGCCAGCAGCTTAGGGGCGGAGGCCATGAACACTGAAGCTTTCTTT.

The chain employs TRBV11-3 and TRBJ2-3; 11 nucleotides match TRBD1. Germline CDR1 and CDR2: SGHNT and YENEEA. The ends lost 4 bases at V and 4 bases at J; junction bases unmatched: 4. CDR3 length equals 15 residues. CDR3 DNA: TGTGCCAGCAGCTCGAGGACAGGGGGCGCAGATACGCAGTATTTT. The encoded protein is CASSSRTGGADTQYF.

The chain is built from TRBV6-2 or TRBV6-3 and TRBJ2-1; the D gene is possibly TRBD1 (5 bases). Trimming removed 2 bases at V and 6 bases at J, with 17 bases between. Germline-derived CDR1 and CDR2 are MNHEY and SVGEGT. The CDR3 consists of 16 residues. The CDR3 spells CASSYPTVSGPNEQFF. The CDR3 DNA sequence: TGTGCCAGCAGTTACCCGACAGTATCGGGCCCCAATGAGCAGTTCTTC.

The chain is built from TRBV5-5 and TRBJ2-7; 8 bases align to TRBD2. In germline, CDR1 is SGHKS, CDR2 YYEKEE (reference sequence). This CDR3 region has 14 residues. J lost 2 bases, V lost 4 bases, and 5 bases had no gene match. The CDR3 is CASSQGLGAYEQYF. The CDR3 coding sequence is TGTGCCAGCAGCCAGGGACTAGGAGCCTACGAGCAGTACTTC.

The rearrangement links TRBV15 to TRBJ1-1; D uncertain. The CDR3 is made up of 16 amino acids. Germline V gene lookup returns CDR1 LNHNV and CDR2 YYDKDF (reference sequence). Between the trimmed V and J ends, which lost 0 bases and 4 bases, there was a span of 15 bases. CDR3 coding DNA: TGTGCCACCAGCAGAGATACCACTTCGGGTGTCACTGAAGCTTTCTTT. Its translation: CATSRDTTSGVTEAFF.

V usage is TRBV27 and J usage is TRBJ1-2, with 7 bases identical to TRBD1. CDR1 is MNHEY and CDR2 is SMNVEV in the germline V gene (reference sequence). The CDR3 has 14 amino acids. The J segment lost 3 bases and the V segment lost 5 bases, leaving 6 bases of the junction unmatched. In DNA form, the CDR3 reads TGTGCCAGCAGTCCTTGGACAGGACACTATGGCTACACCTTC. It specifies CASSPWTGHYGYTF.

The rearrangement joins TRBV7-2 to TRBJ2-7; D may be TRBD2 (5 bases). This CDR3 is 14 amino acids long. Germline V gene lookup returns CDR1 SGHTA and CDR2 FQGNSA. V shed 4 bases and J shed 3 bases, with 13 bases lying between them. CDR3 sequence reads: CASSYGPDYYEQYF. The DNA of the CDR3 is TGTGCCAGCAGCTATGGCCCTGACTACTACGAGCAGTACTTC.

The rearrangement joins TRBV19 to TRBJ1-1; D is unresolved. The CDR3 runs 13 residues. Trimming removed 10 bases at V and 4 bases at J, with 16 bases between. The germline CDR1 and CDR2 sequences are LNHDA and SQIVND (reference sequence). As DNA, the CDR3 is TGTGCCACCAGTGAGGCTCGTGGCACTGAAGCTTTCTTT. Translated: CATSEARGTEAFF.

This chain connects TRBV13 to TRBJ1-1; the D gene is possibly TRBD1 (5 bases). The CDR3 sequence is 16 residues long. V was trimmed by 5 bases and J by 4 bases, leaving 20 bases between them. Germline assignment: CDR1 PRHDT and CDR2 FYEKMQ (reference sequence). CDR3: CASSPAGGRVATEAFF. The CDR3 DNA reads as TGTGCCAGCAGCCCTGCCGGGGGGAGAGTGGCCACTGAAGCTTTCTTT.

This rearrangement joins TRBV30 to TRBJ1-2; 8 nucleotides line up with TRBD1. Germline assignment: CDR1 GTSNPN and CDR2 SVGIG (reference sequence). V gave up 3 bases and J gave up 4 bases; unmatched junction bases: 7. There are 14 residues in the CDR3. The CDR3 DNA follows: TGTGCCTGGAGAAGCCGGGACAGGCGCTATGGCTACACCTTC. Amino acids: CAWRSRDRRYGYTF. Looking up the rest from reference TRBV30 and TRBJ1-2 gives the full variable domain: SQTIHQWPATLVQPVGSPLSLECTVEGTSNPNLYWYRQAAGRGLQLLFYSVGIGQISSEVPQNLSASRPQDRQFILSSKKLLLSDSGFYLCAWRSRDRRYGYTFGSGTRLTVV.

This chain uses TRBV2 with TRBJ2-1; perhaps TRBD1 as D (6 bases). Germline CDR1 reads SNHLY; CDR2 reads FYNNEI. This CDR3 is built from 14 residues. V lost 6 bases and J 3 bases, leaving 12 bases between the germline ends. The CDR3 reads CASRGQVHYNEQFF. For the CDR3, the DNA is TGTGCCAGCAGGGGACAAGTGCACTACAATGAGCAGTTCTTC.

V usage is TRBV6-5 and J usage is TRBJ1-5; D gene uncertain. Germline-derived CDR1 and CDR2 are MNHEY and SVGAGI. The CDR3 contains 13 residues. Trimming took off 2 bases at V and 2 bases at J, with 4 bases between the two ends. DNA for the CDR3: TGTGCCAGCAGTTACACAGGCAATCAGCCCCAGCATTTT. It is translated as CASSYTGNQPQHF.

This clone occurred once. Different DNA sequences within this sample yield the same CDR3. This chain connects TRBV7-9 to TRBJ2-7; TRBD1 aligns across 9 bases. The CDR3 is 15 amino acids. Germline loops: CDR1 SEHNR, CDR2 FQNEAQ (reference sequence). Unmatched junction bases numbered 6, after V lost 4 bases and J lost 2 bases. CDR3 residues: CASSSTGTGTYEQYF. CDR3 sequence (DNA): TGTGCCAGCAGCTCTACCGGGACAGGGACCTACGAGCAGTACTTC.

The chain has TRBV7-8 and TRBJ2-2, with a tentative D call TRBD2 (6 bases). This CDR3 contains 13 residues. The germline V gene has CDR1 SGHVS and CDR2 FQNEAQ. The V end was cut by 6 bases, the J end by 4 bases, with 9 bases between. The CDR3 coding sequence is TGTGCCAGCAGGCCCGGGGGCACCGGGGAGCTGTTTTTT. It is translated as CASRPGGTGELFF.

V is TRBV19 and J is TRBJ2-1; 8 positions agree with TRBD1. V lost 5 bases and J lost 6; bases outside the gene matches: 9. CDR3 length: 15 amino acids. Germline V lookup: CDR1 LNHDA, CDR2 SQIVND (reference sequence). CDR3 amino acids: CASSPNRGIGNEQFF. CDR3 nucleotide sequence: TGTGCCAGTAGTCCCAACAGGGGGATAGGCAATGAGCAGTTCTTC.

The rearrangement joins TRBV5-1 to TRBJ1-1; 12 nucleotides match TRBD1. This CDR3 comprises 19 residues. Germline CDR1 and CDR2: SGHRS and YFSETQ. After removal of 0 bases from V and 3 bases from J, the junction contained 12 bases not matched to a gene. The CDR3 bases are TGCGCCAGCAGCTTGGAACGGCCGGGACAGGGGGCGGCGTACACTGAAGCTTTCTTT. Its protein is CASSLERPGQGAAYTEAFF.